This T cell receptor (beta chain) was documented in a study of OX40 agonist ivuxolimab in advanced cancers. General study results and limits: Doses of 0.1 to 3.0 mg/kg were accompanied by clonal expansion of CD4+ and CD8+ blood T cells by week 6.

Excluded were patients having autoimmune disease history or systemic immunosuppression. V lost 5 bases and J 2 bases, leaving 13 bases between the germline ends. The CDR3 extends over 14 amino acids. The germline gives CDR1 LNHDA, CDR2 SQIVND (reference sequence). Here immunoSEQ multiplex PCR was the method, and the copy in TCRdb shows in-frame clones only, minus some. The sample contains some 12,000 clones, roughly 85% of which appear only once. As to this clone: What it binds is not known.

V gene TRBV19 combines with J gene TRBJ2-7, with D possibly being TRBD1 (6 bases). Sample: CD4+ or CD8+ T cells sorted from blood, taken in a trial of the OX40 agonist ivuxolimab. This receptor was taken from an adult with an advanced solid tumor such as melanoma, head and neck, liver or kidney cancer. The CDR3 spells CASSFGAGAYEQYF. In DNA, the CDR3 is TGTGCCAGTAGTTTCGGGGCAGGGGCCTACGAGCAGTACTTC.